This T cell receptor beta chain was sequenced for a study of blood T cell repertoires in COVID-19 (dated by TCRdb to 2018 to 2021). Broadly, across the study: Samples covering the acute and convalescent phases of COVID-19 were provided by collaborators in the United States, Italy and Spain. The samples were drawn from the first 160 participants of the ongoing ImmuneRACE study and from about 1,200 subjects provided by 6 global collaborators. The repertoires were released in a freely available public database meant as a resource for research on the immune response to SARS-CoV-2. The dataset comprised deeply sampled blood TCRbeta repertoires from subjects exposed to, actively infected with, or recovered from COVID-19. The prospective study material was composed of cDNA or gDNA derived from T cells, B-cell-depleted T cells, or PBMCs. Sample metadata almost always included a de-identified subject ID, COVID-19 status, age in years and sex. HLA class I and class II types, where available, came from metadata supplied by the sample provider rather than from assay-based typing.

This clone was detected a few times. Its antigen is unknown. Base qualities are not recorded, but no much larger clone differs from it by a single base. TCRbeta CDR3 regions were amplified from genomic DNA by means of the immunoSEQ Assay, a bias-controlled multiplex PCR. Per the source publication's procedure: Nucleated cell counts per sample were estimated from amplification of reference gene primers within the assay. To quantify the absolute abundance of each unique TCRbeta CDR3 rearrangement, sequence reads were collapsed and filtered. For each sample, productive Simpson clonality was calculated by taking the square root of Simpson's diversity index across productive rearrangements. The table was pulled from immuneACCESS by TCRdb, which kept in-frame rearrangements only. Such tables lose some clones; where checked, under half of the loss comes from unresolved V genes, and the rest has no known cause. Clonal size and the V and J genes are those of that table, whereas D and trimming came from the DNA. The sample table records approximately 320,000 clones; approximately 85% of these occur just once. The ten biggest clones cover 7.2% of the sample.

Whole blood was collected in K2EDTA tubes by collaborating institutions according to the institutions' own protocols. For TCRbeta analysis, collaborators shipped samples as frozen whole blood, isolated PBMCs, or DNA extracted from either of those sample types. The full study reports these points: The amount of clinical and demographic metadata varied by source and participant and was provided uncurated.

The CDR3, from cysteine to phenylalanine, totals 19 residues. CDR3 DNA is the only sequence kept; it has 57 bases, read in frame from the first base. Per the germline V gene (reference sequence), SGHKS is the CDR1 and YYEKEE is the CDR2. After removal of 4 bases from V and 4 bases from J, the junction retains 19 bases not matched to a gene. The origin of this receptor is a human donor in a cohort sampled during active COVID-19. The rearranged segments are TRBV5-5 and TRBJ1-3, with 8 bases in between that match TRBD1. The source material was peripheral blood. The base sequence is TGTGCCAGCAGCCCGGGACAGGCCAGTTTCTCATCGTCCGGAAACACCATATATTTT. Translated, this gives CASSPGQASFSSSGNTIYF.